The 22 T cell receptor beta chains below all came from one sample that was sequenced in a study of siplizumab effects on memory and regulatory T cells. Sequencing was performed with immunoSEQ multiplex PCR; in TCRdb, only in-frame clones are kept and a portion is missing. The data contain more than 85,000 clones, around 90% of them singletons. The sequenced sample was Tregs sorted from blood. The receptors derive from a human donor in good health.

The V call is TRBV7-2, the J call TRBJ2-7; 7 bases match TRBD1. Trimming took 1 base from V and 2 from J; bases not matched to a gene: 5. Germline V gene sequence: CDR1 SGHTA, CDR2 FQGNSA. The CDR3 extends over 15 amino acids. The CDR3 loop is CASSLGTGGPYEQYF. The CDR3 DNA is TGTGCCAGCAGCTTAGGGACAGGCGGCCCCTACGAGCAGTACTTC.

A single count supports this clone. The V gene is TRBV5-1, the J gene TRBJ2-7; D may be TRBD2 (5 bases). V shed 7 bases and J shed 6 bases, with 20 bases lying between them. This CDR3 contains 14 residues. Germline values: CDR1 SGHRS, CDR2 YFSETQ. As DNA, the CDR3 is TGCGCCAGCGCTGGGGAGTGGGGAAGTGGCGAGCAGTACTTC. Encoded protein: CASAGEWGSGEQYF.

V usage is TRBV7-2 and J usage is TRBJ2-3, with TRBD2 matching over 10 bases. The junction had 14 bases not matched to a gene; V was cut back by 5 bases and J by 6 bases. The CDR3 runs 17 residues. Germline V gives CDR1 SGHTA, CDR2 FQGNSA. The CDR3 protein is CASSLHLLAGEQDTQYF. The CDR3 nucleotides are TGTGCCAGCAGCCTGCACCTTCTAGCGGGAGAGCAGGATACGCAGTATTTT.

J is TRBJ2-3 and V is TRBV7-3, with D perhaps given as TRBD1 or TRBD2 (5 bases each). Trimming stripped 0 bases from V and 6 bases from J, with 19 bases between. CDR1 is SGHTA and CDR2 is FQGTGA in the germline V gene. The CDR3 covers 17 residues. The CDR3 DNA is TGTGCCAGCAGCTTAACCCGCGGGCCAGGGATATTGGATACGCAGTATTTT. It translates to CASSLTRGPGILDTQYF.

V and J are TRBV6-5 and TRBJ1-4; D unresolved. Germline V CDR1 and CDR2: MNHEY, SVGAGI. V was clipped by 0 bases and J by 10 bases, with 6 bases between them. The CDR3 loop spans 12 amino acids. The CDR3 here is CASSYSEGKLFF. The CDR3 DNA follows: TGTGCCAGCAGTTACTCGGAGGGAAAACTGTTTTTT.

In regard to this clone: A junction boundary mismatches the germline segment, possibly from a read error. The CDR3 coding sequence is TGTGCCGGCAGCCAAGATCTAACTAGCGGCTACCAAGAGACCCAGTACTTC. It is translated as CAGSQDLTSGYQETQYF. The chain uses TRBV4-2 and TRBJ2-5, with 8 nucleotides matching TRBD2. The V gene's germline CDR1 is LGHNA and CDR2 YNFKEQ. There are 17 residues in the CDR3.

This CDR3 reads CASGLAGVETQYF. In nucleotides, the CDR3 is TGTGCCAGCGGACTAGCGGGAGTCGAGACCCAGTACTTC. The genes are TRBV19 and TRBJ2-5; 13 bases are a match to TRBD2. Germline V gives CDR1 LNHDA, CDR2 SQIVND (reference sequence). V trimming: 9 bases; J trimming: 5 bases; junction bases outside the gene matches: 3. The CDR3 has 13 amino acids.

This clone is a singleton in its sample. The chain combines TRBV20-1 with TRBJ1-2, with unresolved D. The ends were cut back, 0 bases at V and 9 bases at J, with 8 bases in the middle. This CDR3 is built from 11 residues. The V gene's germline CDR1 is DFQATT and CDR2 SNEGSKA (reference sequence). The CDR3 DNA sequence: TGCAGTGCTAGAGAGGGTACGCGCTACACCTTC. It is translated as CSAREGTRYTF.

The chain couples TRBV25-1 to TRBJ1-5; D is ambiguous. CDR1 is MGHDK and CDR2 is SYGVNS in the germline V gene. This CDR3 is 13 amino acids long. The V and J ends lost 4 bases and 5 bases respectively, with 9 bases between them. As DNA, the CDR3 is TGTGCCAGCAGTGTGAGGGAAGATCAGCCCCAGCATTTT. This translates into CASSVREDQPQHF.

This chain links TRBV5-4 with TRBJ2-1; D is possibly TRBD2 (7 bases). Trimming stripped 3 bases from V and 9 bases from J, with 16 bases between. The CDR3 runs 14 residues. The V gene's germline CDR1 is SGHNT and CDR2 YYREEE (reference sequence). The CDR3 loop is CASSSAGGGLEQFF. CDR3 DNA sequence: TGTGCCAGCAGCTCGGCGGGCGGGGGCCTTGAGCAGTTCTTC.

The rearrangement uses TRBV5-4 and TRBJ2-3; D not resolved. V lost 3 bases and J lost 0, with 8 bases in between. This CDR3 region has 14 residues. Germline values: CDR1 SGHNT, CDR2 YYREEE (reference sequence). This chain's CDR3 is CASSSLFSTDTQYF. The CDR3 DNA follows: TGTGCCAGCAGCTCCCTCTTTAGCACAGATACGCAGTATTTT.

The rearrangement joins TRBV10-3 to TRBJ1-2; the D gene is possibly TRBD1 (6 bases). Germline assignment: CDR1 ENHRY and CDR2 SYGVKD. The CDR3 loop spans 13 amino acids. With 4 bases removed from V and 6 bases from J, the gap between germline ends came to 12 bases. The chain's CDR3 is CAISAGQRDGYTF. As DNA, the CDR3 is TGTGCCATCAGTGCTGGACAGAGAGATGGCTACACCTTC.

This rearrangement joins TRBV5-1 to TRBJ1-2; D remains ambiguous. Between the trimmed V and J ends, which lost 5 bases and 4 bases, there was a span of 9 bases. Germline CDR1 is SGHRS and CDR2 is YFSETQ. The CDR3 extends over 12 amino acids. Here the CDR3 reads CASSLNTYGYTF. In nucleotides, the CDR3 is TGCGCCAGCAGTTTAAACACCTATGGCTACACCTTC.

The rearrangement joins TRBV29-1 to TRBJ2-3, with D perhaps matching TRBD2 (6 bases). The germline V gene encodes CDR1 SQVTM and CDR2 ANQGSEA. This CDR3 contains 14 residues. V lost 6 bases and J lost 6, with 19 bases in between. CDR3: CSVYSGLRWDTQYF. The CDR3 DNA reads TGCAGCGTCTATAGCGGCCTTAGGTGGGATACGCAGTATTTT.

The V and J genes are TRBV5-5 and TRBJ1-4, with 9 bases aligning to TRBD1. Trimming removed 5 bases from V and 8 bases from J; junction bases left unmatched: 13. Germline lookup yields CDR1 SGHKS and CDR2 YYEKEE (reference sequence). The CDR3 length is 16 residues. This chain's CDR3 is CASRTGTGSFSEKLFF. CDR3 DNA sequence: TGTGCCAGCAGAACCGGGACAGGGAGTTTCTCCGAAAAACTGTTTTTT.

V and J are TRBV6-5 and TRBJ2-7; D is ambiguous. Germline CDR1 and CDR2: MNHEY and SVGAGI. Trimming took 2 bases from V and 6 from J, leaving 8 bases between them. This CDR3 has 12 amino acids. As DNA, the CDR3 is TGTGCCAGCAGTTACGGGGTAGGCGAGCAGTACTTC. Protein product: CASSYGVGEQYF.

J is TRBJ2-7 and V is TRBV21-1; the table's D call, TRBD2, has no DNA check behind it. TRBV21-1 corresponds to a pseudogene. There are 13 residues in the CDR3. The CDR3 spells CASSKGSAYEQYF. CDR3 in DNA: TGTGCCAGCAGCAAAGGGAGCGCCTACGAGCAGTACTTC.

This chain uses TRBV9 with TRBJ2-1; D unclear. Between the trimmed V and J ends, which lost 4 bases and 2 bases, there was a span of 13 bases. This CDR3 has 15 residues. CDR1 and CDR2 (germline): SGDLS, YYNGEE. The CDR3 reads CASSPEAYPYNEQFF. CDR3 DNA: TGTGCCAGCAGCCCAGAGGCGTATCCCTACAATGAGCAGTTCTTC. The whole variable domain, remainder taken from reference TRBV9 and TRBJ2-1, is DSGVTQTPKHLITATGQRVTLRCSPRSGDLSVYWYQQSLDQGLQFLIQYYNGEERAKGNILERFSAQQFPDLHSELNLSSLELGDSALYFCASSPEAYPYNEQFFGPGTRLTVL.

V usage is TRBV15 and J usage is TRBJ1-1, with TRBD1 identical over 9 bases. From germline, CDR1 is LNHNV and CDR2 YYDKDF (reference sequence). Trimming removed 0 bases from V and 11 bases from J; junction bases left unmatched: 16. The CDR3 is made up of 17 amino acids. Written as DNA, the CDR3 is TGTGCCACCAGCAGAGATGGGCGGGGGACAGGGTACCGCGGGGCTTTCTTT. It codes for CATSRDGRGTGYRGAFF.

The V call is TRBV9, the J call TRBJ1-3; D gene ambiguous. CDR3 length equals 14 residues. Germline V gene data show CDR1 as SGDLS and CDR2 as YYNGEE. V was cut by 0 bases and J by 6 bases, with 10 bases left in between. The CDR3 region is CASSVEGGPNTIYF. The CDR3 nucleotides are TGTGCCAGCAGCGTAGAGGGAGGCCCAAACACCATATATTTT.

V gene TRBV5-1 combines with J gene TRBJ1-4; D perhaps matches TRBD1 (6 bases). The CDR3 is 16 residues long. V lost 0 bases, J lost 0 bases, and 9 bases lay in between. Germline V CDR1 and CDR2: SGHRS, YFSETQ. The CDR3 nucleotides are TGCGCCAGCAGCTTGGAGGGACACCCAACTAATGAAAAACTGTTTTTT. Translating it yields CASSLEGHPTNEKLFF.

In its sample, this clone was seen once. This chain joins TRBV29-1 and TRBJ1-4; tentative D call: TRBD1 (5 bases). V gave up 2 bases and J gave up 7 bases, with 11 bases separating them. From germline, CDR1 is SQVTM and CDR2 ANQGSEA. The CDR3 is 13 residues long. This chain's CDR3 is CSVEWGGSEKLFF. The CDR3 DNA sequence: TGCAGCGTTGAATGGGGGGGAAGTGAAAAACTGTTTTTT.